This section outlines one T cell receptor beta chain sequence together with its context. No antigen is known for it. CDR1 MDHEN and CDR2 SYDVKM come from the germline V gene. V was cut by 4 bases and J by 4 bases, with 14 bases left in between. This CDR3 is 15 amino acids long. Treatment indicated: around 19 received Ad26.COV2.S at low or high dose, single or two shots; roughly five received placebo; per-sample allocation not given. It was on day 63 after the first vaccine or placebo injection that samples were taken. This record belongs to a study of Ad26.COV2.S vaccination and SARS-CoV-2 variants. Turning to the study itself: Ad26.COV2.S, an intramuscular injection, was given once or twice 56 days apart.

Findings and caveats of the study: The authors reported substantial breadth in spike-specific CD8+ and CD4+ T cell responses after vaccination. Breadth measured for non-spike TCRs was similar across vaccine and placebo recipients.

The table came from immunoSEQ multiplex PCR; TCRdb's copy has only in-frame clones and leaves some out. Of roughly 300,000 clones in the sample, roughly 89% were seen once. The clonotype comes from a person between 18 and 59 years old who received the Ad26.COV2.S COVID-19 vaccine or a placebo. The sample here was peripheral blood, taken in a trial of Ad26.COV2.S vaccine versus placebo. This chain links TRBV28 with TRBJ1-3, with D possibly matching TRBD1 (5 bases). Written as DNA, the CDR3 is TGTGCCAGCAGTTCCATCGGGGGGAACGGAAACACCATATATTTT. Residues: CASSSIGGNGNTIYF. Full variable domain (outside the CDR3, taken from reference TRBV28 and TRBJ1-3): DVKVTQSSRYLVKRTGEKVFLECVQDMDHENMFWYRQDPGLGLRLIYFSYDVKMKEKGDIPEGYSVSREKKERFSLILESASTNQTSMYLCASSSIGGNGNTIYFGEGSWLTVV.